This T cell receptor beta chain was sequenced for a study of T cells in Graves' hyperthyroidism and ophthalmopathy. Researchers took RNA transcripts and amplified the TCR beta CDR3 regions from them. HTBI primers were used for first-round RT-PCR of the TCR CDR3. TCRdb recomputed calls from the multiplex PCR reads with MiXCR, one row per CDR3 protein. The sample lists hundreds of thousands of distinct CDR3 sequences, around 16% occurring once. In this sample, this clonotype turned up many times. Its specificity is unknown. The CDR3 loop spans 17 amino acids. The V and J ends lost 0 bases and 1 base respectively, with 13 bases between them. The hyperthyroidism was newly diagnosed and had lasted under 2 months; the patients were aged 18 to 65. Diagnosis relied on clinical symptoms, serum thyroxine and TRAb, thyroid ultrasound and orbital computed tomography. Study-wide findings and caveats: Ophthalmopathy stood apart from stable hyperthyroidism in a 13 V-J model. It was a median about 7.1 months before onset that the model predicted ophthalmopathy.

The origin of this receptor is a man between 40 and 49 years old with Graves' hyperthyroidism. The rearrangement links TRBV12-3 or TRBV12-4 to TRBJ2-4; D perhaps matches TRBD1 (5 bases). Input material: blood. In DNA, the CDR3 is TGTGCCAGCAGTTTAGCCCAGGGATATGTGGCCAAAAACATTCAGTACTTC. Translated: CASSLAQGYVAKNIQYF.